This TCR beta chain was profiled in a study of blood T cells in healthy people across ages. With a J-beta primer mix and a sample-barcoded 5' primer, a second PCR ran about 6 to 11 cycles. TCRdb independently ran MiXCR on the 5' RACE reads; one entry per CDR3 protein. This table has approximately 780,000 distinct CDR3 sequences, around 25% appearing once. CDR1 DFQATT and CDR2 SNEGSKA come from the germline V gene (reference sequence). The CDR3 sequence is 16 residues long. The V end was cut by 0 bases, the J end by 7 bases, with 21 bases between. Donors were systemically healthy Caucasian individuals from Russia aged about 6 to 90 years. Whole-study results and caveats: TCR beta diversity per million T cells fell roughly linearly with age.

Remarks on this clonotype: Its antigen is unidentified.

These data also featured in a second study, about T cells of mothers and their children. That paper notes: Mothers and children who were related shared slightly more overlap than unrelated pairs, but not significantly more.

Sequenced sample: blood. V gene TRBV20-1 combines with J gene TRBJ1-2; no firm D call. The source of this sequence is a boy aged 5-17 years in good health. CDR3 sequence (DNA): TGCAGTGCTAGAGATCTAGGCGGCAGTAAGAGTGGTGGCTACACCTTC. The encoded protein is CSARDLGGSKSGGYTF.